These 26 T cell receptor beta chains were all obtained from the same sample, sequenced in a study of T cells after yellow fever vaccination. TCRdb re-called the 5' RACE reads through MiXCR, storing one row per CDR3 protein. The sample lists more than 350,000 distinct CDR3 sequences, roughly 10% occurring once. The starting material was PBMCs, obtained on the day of the first yellow fever vaccination. These receptors all stem from a man between 18 and 35 years old who received the YFV17D yellow fever vaccine.

The J gene is TRBJ2-7, the V gene TRBV7-8; 9 positions match TRBD1. The CDR3 is made up of 16 amino acids. V gave up 4 bases and J gave up 1 base; unmatched junction bases: 8. The germline V gene has CDR1 SGHVS and CDR2 FQNEAQ. The CDR3 sequence: CASSWMGGQGSYEQYF. The DNA of the CDR3 is TGTGCCAGCAGCTGGATGGGGGGACAGGGTTCCTACGAGCAGTACTTC.

This clonotype was recorded a few times. J is TRBJ1-6 and V is TRBV7-2, with D perhaps TRBD1 (5 bases). The CDR3 has 13 residues. The V gene lost 3 bases and the J gene lost 6 bases, with 6 bases spanning the gap. Germline CDR1 and CDR2: SGHTA and FQGNSA. CDR3 bases: TGTGCCAGCAGCTTCAGGGTTAATTCACCCCTCCACTTT. This translates into CASSFRVNSPLHF.

The chain carries TRBV5-1 and TRBJ1-6; D remains unclear. V lost 2 bases and J lost 7, with 13 bases in between. The CDR3 totals 15 residues. Germline V lookup: CDR1 SGHRS, CDR2 YFSETQ. CDR3 in DNA: TGCGCCAGCAGCTTATGGGTCTCCGACAATTCACCCCTCCACTTT. Protein product: CASSLWVSDNSPLHF.

The chain is built from TRBV4-1 and TRBJ1-1; D may be TRBD1 (5 bases). Germline CDR1 MGHRA, CDR2 YSYEKL. This CDR3 comprises 14 residues. V was shortened by 1 base and J by 3 bases, with 9 bases between the two germline ends. CDR3 amino acids: CASSQGAGHTEAFF. The CDR3 DNA is TGCGCCAGCAGCCAAGGGGCAGGGCACACTGAAGCTTTCTTT.

V usage is TRBV20-1 and J usage is TRBJ2-4; 9 bases fit TRBD1. The V segment lost 3 bases and the J segment 16 bases; nucleotides outside the gene matches: 16. The CDR3 has 14 residues. Germline V gene lookup returns CDR1 DFQATT and CDR2 SNEGSKA (reference sequence). The CDR3 region has the DNA TGCAGTGCTAGGGACAGGGGTGGCCGAGAATCGCCCTACTTC. It translates to CSARDRGGRESPYF.

The CDR3, as DNA: TGTGCCAGCAGCGTACTAGCGGGGTTATCCTACAATGAGCAGTTCTTC. This codes for CASSVLAGLSYNEQFF. This chain uses TRBV7-9 with TRBJ2-1; 10 bases fit TRBD2. Germline V CDR1 and CDR2: SEHNR, FQNEAQ (reference sequence). There are 16 residues in the CDR3. The trim removed 5 bases at V and 1 base at J, leaving 5 bases unmatched.

V gene TRBV19 combines with J gene TRBJ1-2, with a possible D match to TRBD1 (5 bases). V shed 7 bases and J shed 10 bases, with 19 bases lying between them. The CDR3 length is 13 residues. In germline, CDR1 is LNHDA, CDR2 SQIVND (reference sequence). CDR3 residues: CASTPRDGPAYTF. As DNA, the CDR3 is TGTGCCAGTACCCCCCGGGACGGTCCCGCCTACACCTTC.

The genes are TRBV20-1 and TRBJ2-2; D gene uncertain. CDR1 is DFQATT and CDR2 is SNEGSKA in the germline V gene (reference sequence). Trimming left V 1 base short and J 8 bases short, with 11 bases between. The CDR3 is made up of 13 amino acids. CDR3 residues: CSARGLQEGELFF. CDR3 nucleotides: TGCAGTGCTAGAGGGCTTCAGGAGGGGGAGCTGTTTTTT.

The V gene is TRBV12-3 or TRBV12-4, the J gene TRBJ1-4; D not resolved. V was pared by 3 bases and J by 4 bases, with 6 bases between. The CDR3 has 13 amino acids. The CDR3 loop reads CASSLVFNEKLFF. The CDR3 bases are TGTGCCAGCAGTTTGGTGTTTAATGAAAAACTGTTTTTT.

The chain is built from TRBV7-3 and TRBJ2-3, with TRBD2 matching 12 bases. CDR3 length: 15 residues. Losses at the gene ends were 4 bases for V and 5 bases for J; bases not matched to a gene: 4. From germline, CDR1 is SGHTA and CDR2 FQGTGA. The DNA for the CDR3 is TGTGCCAGCAGCTCTCTAGCGGGGGGGCAAGATACGCAGTATTTT. It translates to CASSSLAGGQDTQYF. Supplemented by reference TRBV7-3 and TRBJ2-3, the full variable domain reads GAGVSQTPSNKVTEKGKYVELRCDPISGHTALYWYRQSLGQGPEFLIYFQGTGAADDSGLPNDRFFAVRPEGSVSTLKIQRTERGDSAVYLCASSSLAGGQDTQYFGPGTRLTVL.

This clonotype was picked up many times. This chain links TRBV4-3 with TRBJ2-1; TRBD2 matches 14 bases. The CDR3 sequence is 16 residues long. V lost 5 bases and J lost 2; bases outside the gene matches: 2. The V gene's germline CDR1 is LGHNA and CDR2 YSLEER. CDR3: CASSSTSGGAYNEQFF. For the CDR3, the DNA is TGCGCCAGCAGCTCGACTAGCGGGGGGGCCTACAATGAGCAGTTCTTC.

The V gene is TRBV9, the J gene TRBJ1-1; D unclear. The V end was cut by 0 bases, the J end by 9 bases, with 21 bases between. The CDR3 is 16 residues long. Per the germline V gene, CDR1 is SGDLS and CDR2 is YYNGEE. The CDR3 here is CASSVEGTTRRGQAFF. CDR3 coding DNA: TGTGCCAGCAGCGTAGAGGGAACGACACGTCGAGGCCAAGCTTTCTTT.

The rearrangement joins TRBV5-4 to TRBJ1-1; 11 bases are a match to TRBD1. The germline gives CDR1 SGHNT, CDR2 YYREEE (reference sequence). The CDR3 is made up of 16 amino acids. The V gene end was trimmed by 0 bases and the J gene end by 7 bases; junction bases not matched to a gene: 8. The CDR3 nucleotides read TGTGCCAGCAGCTTGGGGGGACAGGGGGAATTAAGTGAAGCTTTCTTT. Translating gives CASSLGGQGELSEAFF. Based on the CDR3 plus reference TRBV5-4 and TRBJ1-1, the full variable domain is ETGVTQSPTHLIKTRGQQVTLRCSSQSGHNTVSWYQQALGQGPQFIFQYYREEENGRGNFPPRFSGLQFPNYSSELNVNALELDDSALYLCASSLGGQGELSEAFFGQGTRLTVV.

This clonotype showed up many times. This sequence joins TRBV6-1 and TRBJ2-7, with D maybe TRBD1 (6 bases). CDR3 length: 15 residues. Germline loops: CDR1 MNHNS, CDR2 SASEGT. V lost 6 bases, J lost 1 base, and 16 bases lay in between. The CDR3 DNA is TGTGCCAGCAGACCTCCCGGGACAAATTCCTACGAGCAGTACTTC. Amino acid sequence: CASRPPGTNSYEQYF.

This clonotype was found a few times. This rearrangement joins TRBV6-4 to TRBJ1-2; tentative D call: TRBD1 (5 bases). The CDR3 covers 13 residues. Germline values: CDR1 MRHNA, CDR2 SNTAGT. V was shortened by 4 bases and J by 4 bases, with 10 bases between the two germline ends. CDR3 nucleotide sequence: TGTGCCAGCAGTGCCTTCGGGGGCTATGGCTACACCTTC. As protein: CASSAFGGYGYTF.

This clonotype was seen a handful of times. J is TRBJ2-3 and V is TRBV4-3; D is unclear. The CDR3 loop spans 15 amino acids. Germline assignment: CDR1 LGHNA and CDR2 YSLEER. V lost 1 base and J lost 1, with 9 bases in between. The CDR3 loop is CASSQGIGGTDTQYF. The CDR3 region has the DNA TGCGCCAGCAGCCAAGGTATTGGAGGCACAGATACGCAGTATTTT.

The rearrangement links TRBV20-1 to TRBJ1-1; the D is unclear. The CDR3 runs 10 residues. CDR1 is DFQATT and CDR2 is SNEGSKA in the germline V gene (reference sequence). Trimming cost V 8 bases and J 7 bases, with 11 bases left between them. The CDR3 DNA is TGCAGTTTCGGGGAGTTTGAAGCTTTCTTT. Protein sequence: CSFGEFEAFF.

This clonotype showed up many times. The gene calls are TRBV7-2 and TRBJ1-5; tentatively, D is TRBD1 (6 bases). From germline, CDR1 is SGHTA and CDR2 FQGNSA. Deletions cut 1 base from V and 6 bases from J, with 16 bases between. The CDR3 consists of 16 residues. Written as DNA, the CDR3 is TGTGCCAGCAGCTTAGTTGCGGGGGCGCCGGGTCAGCCCCAGCATTTT. Translation: CASSLVAGAPGQPQHF.

The chain is built from TRBV20-1 and TRBJ2-5, with 8 bases fitting TRBD2. Per the germline V gene, CDR1 is DFQATT and CDR2 is SNEGSKA (reference sequence). This CDR3 region has 16 residues. Losses at the gene ends were 0 bases for V and 2 bases for J; bases not matched to a gene: 8. DNA of the CDR3: TGCAGTGCTAGAGATGTTAAGCGGGGGCAACAAGAGACCCAGTACTTC. This translates into CSARDVKRGQQETQYF.

This clonotype appeared many times. The J gene is TRBJ2-7, the V gene TRBV18; 7 bases match TRBD1. The length of the CDR3 is 16 residues. Germline V gives CDR1 KGHSH, CDR2 LQKENI. Trimming at V came to 3 bases and at J to 4 bases, leaving 12 bases not matched to a gene. CDR3 sequence (DNA): TGTGCCAGCTCACCCCTAAGAGTAGGGGGCTTATACGAGCAGTACGTC. Translation: CASSPLRVGGLYEQYV.

This clonotype has more than one count but fewer than ten. This chain uses TRBV4-1 with TRBJ2-7, with D hard to call. This CDR3 comprises 15 residues. Trimming took off 1 base at V and 0 bases at J, with 10 bases between the two ends. CDR1 and CDR2 (germline): MGHRA, YSYEKL. The CDR3 spells CASSQVRSSSYEQYF. CDR3 coding DNA: TGCGCCAGCAGCCAAGTGCGGAGTTCCTCCTACGAGCAGTACTTC.

This clonotype was seen a handful of times. J is TRBJ2-3 and V is TRBV5-4, with D perhaps given as TRBD1 or TRBD2 (5 bases each). The CDR3 is 15 amino acids. Trimming took 3 bases from V and 2 from J, leaving 13 bases between them. Germline loops: CDR1 SGHNT, CDR2 YYREEE (reference sequence). In DNA form, the CDR3 reads TGTGCCAGCAGCTACCGGGACCGATACACAGATACGCAGTATTTT. Amino acids: CASSYRDRYTDTQYF.

This clonotype was detected only a few times. The chain combines TRBV29-1 with TRBJ1-2, with 10 bases matching TRBD1. The V gene end was trimmed by 4 bases and the J gene end by 6 bases; junction bases not matched to a gene: 5. This CDR3 spans 13 amino acids. From germline, CDR1 is SQVTM and CDR2 ANQGSEA. The CDR3 nucleotides read TGCAGCGTTGTTGACAGGGGGCGTCATGGCTACACCTTC. This sequence encodes CSVVDRGRHGYTF.

This clonotype was detected ten times or more. The chain uses TRBV7-9 and TRBJ1-1, with unresolved D. V was pared by 5 bases and J by 0 bases, with 7 bases between. Germline lookup yields CDR1 SEHNR and CDR2 FQNEAQ (reference sequence). The CDR3 is 13 amino acids. CDR3: CASSERLNTEAFF. The CDR3 DNA follows: TGTGCCAGCAGCGAACGTCTGAACACTGAAGCTTTCTTT.

Details on this clonotype: One end of the junction fails to match germline, which may point to a read error. This rearrangement joins TRBV20-1 to TRBJ1-5; D is unresolved. Germline lookup yields CDR1 DFQATT and CDR2 SNEGSKA (reference sequence). CDR3 length: 13 residues. The CDR3 is CSAREALSQPQHF. CDR3 bases: TGCAGTGCTCGAGAGGCTCTGAGCCAGCCCCAGCATTTT.

The V gene is TRBV12-3 or TRBV12-4, the J gene TRBJ1-1; D is unclear. The V end lost 4 bases, the J end lost 5 bases, and 11 bases lay between the germline ends. This CDR3 is built from 13 residues. The CDR3 region has the DNA TGTGCCAGCAGTTCTCCACGGCAAACTGAAGCTTTCTTT. Its translation: CASSSPRQTEAFF.